This T cell receptor beta chain originates from a study of cytomegalovirus exposure and HLA in healthy donors. The CDR3 is 15 amino acids. The germline CDR1 and CDR2 sequences are GTSNPN and SVGIG (reference sequence). V was pared by 5 bases and J by 5 bases, with 9 bases of the junction left unmatched. This clone was seen a few times. The PCR employed 60 Vbeta primers together with 13 Jbeta primers. Only in-frame clones appear in the TCRdb table, and some are missing; sequencing was by immunoSEQ multiplex PCR. The table records about 87,000 clones, about 7.6% of them present only once. The rearrangement joins TRBV30 to TRBJ2-5; 12 bases are a match to TRBD2. Specimen: PBMCs. This sequence was found in a man aged 45 to 65 in good health and CMV-seronegative. Here the CDR3 reads CAWGSSGRADETQYF. CDR3 sequence (DNA): TGTGCCTGGGGCTCTAGCGGGAGGGCGGATGAGACCCAGTACTTC. Drawing the rest from reference TRBV30 and TRBJ2-5, the complete variable domain is SQTIHQWPATLVQPVGSPLSLECTVEGTSNPNLYWYRQAAGRGLQLLFYSVGIGQISSEVPQNLSASRPQDRQFILSSKKLLLSDSGFYLCAWGSSGRADETQYFGPGTRLLVL.